The clone carrying this T cell receptor beta chain was observed a few times. Antigen specificity is unknown. This sample is part of a study of blood T cells in healthy people across ages. The study's findings and limits: As age increased, TCR beta diversity per million T cells fell in a roughly linear fashion.

A J-beta primer mix and a sample-barcoded 5' primer were used in a second PCR of about 7 to 12 cycles. TCRdb passed the 5' RACE reads through MiXCR, listing each CDR3 protein once. Among roughly 1.4 million distinct CDR3 sequences listed, 59% were seen once. Losses at the gene ends were 0 bases for V and 2 bases for J; bases not matched to a gene: 5. Germline V CDR1 and CDR2: SQVTM, ANQGSEA. This CDR3 contains 15 residues. Each donor's blood draw was around 9.1 milliliters of peripheral blood. The total RNA that was extracted per sample amounted to at least 5 micrograms. J is TRBJ2-7 and V is TRBV29-1, with 9 nucleotides matching TRBD2. The specimen sequenced was blood. This TCR was sampled from a man aged 18 to 29 in good health. This chain's CDR3 is CSVEDPLAGPYEQYF. For the CDR3, the DNA is TGCAGCGTTGAAGATCCCCTAGCGGGACCCTACGAGCAGTACTTC.